This is a list of T cell receptor beta chains from one sample in a study of persistence of HIV-infected CD4 T cells. These TCRs' antigens remain unknown. Assay: immunoSEQ multiplex PCR; the TCRdb copy retains only in-frame clones and omits some. The sample lists about 40,000 clones, about 80% occurring once. This specimen was CD4+ T cells sorted from PBMCs after roughly 19-hour stimulation, taken from a patient who received antiretroviral therapy. The receptors shown here come from an adult man with HIV who was CMV-seropositive. Both conserved end residues are trimmed from each CDR3. A D gene is named only where the DNA matches it firmly.

V gene,J gene,D gene,CDR3 protein
TRBV3-1/TRBV3-2,TRBJ1-3,NA,ASSQDLRNTIY
TRBV18,TRBJ1-1,NA,ASSSQGNTEAF
TRBV3-1/TRBV3-2,TRBJ2-1,TRBD2,ASSHEGTREF
TRBV15,TRBJ2-7,TRBD2,ATSRDSRRTSTYEQY
TRBV12-3/TRBV12-4,TRBJ2-2,NA,ASSLRAAGELF
TRBV7-2,TRBJ1-1,NA,ASSAQGLTYTEAF
TRBV6-5,TRBJ2-4,NA,ASSSETERNIQY
TRBV4-1,TRBJ1-1,NA,ASSLPDRLTEAF
TRBV4-1,TRBJ2-5,NA,ASSQDRGTQY
TRBV18,TRBJ1-2,NA,ASSRKESTGTNGYT
TRBV3-1/TRBV3-2,TRBJ2-2,NA,ASSQDRGREWPGELF
TRBV7-6,TRBJ2-7,TRBD2,ASSLLGSGRVEQY